This T cell receptor beta chain was documented in a study of blood T cell repertoires in COVID-19. Using immunoSEQ multiplex PCR, the repertoire was profiled, and TCRdb retains in-frame clones only, with some absent. Among fewer than 300,000 clones listed, approximately 85% were seen once. The CDR3 loop spans 15 amino acids. Per germline, CDR1 LGHNA and CDR2 YNFKEQ. Trimming shortened V by 1 base and J by 3 bases, and 10 bases separated the two germline ends. The sample was peripheral blood. The clonotype comes from a man between 50 and 59 years old with active or convalescent COVID-19. The chain recombines TRBV4-2 with TRBJ1-5, with D possibly being TRBD1 (6 bases). The CDR3 nucleotides are TGTGCCAGCAGCCAAGGCGGGGGACACAATCAGCCCCAGCATTTT. Amino acids: CASSQGGGHNQPQHF.